A single sample gave rise to the 5 T cell receptor beta chains below, sequenced in a study of regulatory T cells in long-lasting Graves disease. For TCR beta, libraries came from iRepertoire HTBI primers and Arm-PCR of CDR3 regions. From the multiplex PCR reads, TCRdb called clonotypes with MiXCR, one entry per CDR3 protein. Among about 290,000 distinct CDR3 sequences listed, more than 20% were seen once. Time point: persistent/refractory GD, antithyroid drugs over 5 years with positive TRAb. Preparation of the TCR library used RNA extracted from PBMCs. This sample comprised peripheral blood mononuclear cells (PBMCs), obtained when the disease was refractory, from a patient treated with antithyroid drugs. These receptors were obtained from a female donor with Graves disease.

This clonotype was seen at least ten times. The chain recombines TRBV3-1 with TRBJ2-5, with D possibly matching TRBD2 (6 bases). The germline V and J ends were trimmed by 3 bases and 7 bases, with 15 bases remaining between them. The CDR3 consists of 14 residues. Germline V gene lookup returns CDR1 LGHDT and CDR2 YNNKEL (reference sequence). CDR3 in DNA: TGTGCCAGCAGCCATCTGGGGCAGGAGGGGACCCAGTACTTC. It encodes CASSHLGQEGTQYF.

This clonotype has only a few counts. The V and J genes are TRBV5-1 and TRBJ1-1, with D possibly matching TRBD1 (6 bases). The CDR3 covers 14 residues. The germline V and J ends were trimmed by 5 bases and 4 bases, with 15 bases remaining between them. CDR1 SGHRS and CDR2 YFSETQ come from the germline V gene. The CDR3 loop reads CASRGGGRGTEAFF. DNA for the CDR3: TGCGCCAGCAGGGGGGGGGGGCGAGGCACTGAAGCTTTCTTT.

The chain couples TRBV6-2 or TRBV6-3 to TRBJ2-7; 9 nucleotides agree with TRBD1. V was pared by 7 bases and J by 5 bases, with 6 bases of the junction left unmatched. Germline V gene sequence: CDR1 MNHEY, CDR2 SVGEGT. This CDR3 is built from 13 residues. CDR3 nucleotides: TGTGCCAGCACGGGACAGGGTCTCCACGAGCAGTACTTC. Protein sequence: CASTGQGLHEQYF.

In its sample, this clonotype was seen many times. The chain couples TRBV3-1 to TRBJ1-1; no reliable D call. Germline V gene lookup returns CDR1 LGHDT and CDR2 YNNKEL (reference sequence). V lost 2 bases and J 7 bases, leaving 5 bases between the germline ends. The CDR3 has 11 amino acids. CDR3 region: CASSQSSEAFF. CDR3 DNA sequence: TGTGCCAGCAGCCAAAGTAGTGAAGCTTTCTTT.

This clonotype was found many times. J is TRBJ2-7 and V is TRBV2, with 11 bases that match TRBD2. V shed 9 bases, J shed 0 bases, and the junction held 13 bases outside the gene matches. This CDR3 is 17 amino acids long. Germline V lookup: CDR1 SNHLY, CDR2 FYNNEI. In nucleotides, the CDR3 is TGTGCCAGTATTCCGGGACTAGCGGTTTTGAGCTCCTACGAGCAGTACTTC. It codes for CASIPGLAVLSSYEQYF.